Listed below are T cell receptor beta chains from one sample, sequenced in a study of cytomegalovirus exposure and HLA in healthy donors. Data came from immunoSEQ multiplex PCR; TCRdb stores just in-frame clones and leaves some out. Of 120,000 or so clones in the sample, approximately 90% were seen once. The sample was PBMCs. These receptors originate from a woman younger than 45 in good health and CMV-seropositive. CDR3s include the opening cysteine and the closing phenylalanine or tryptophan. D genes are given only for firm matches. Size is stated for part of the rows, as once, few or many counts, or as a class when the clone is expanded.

CDR3nt: TGTGCCAGCAGCCCTGGACAGGGGGACTATGGCTACACCTTC
CDR3aa: CASSPGQGDYGYTF
abundance: .
v_gene: TRBV7-9
d_gene: TRBD1
j_gene: TRBJ1-2

CDR3nt: TGTGCCTGGAGTGTTGGAACGGGGACCCAGTACTTC
CDR3aa: CAWSVGTGTQYF
abundance: .
v_gene: TRBV30
d_gene: .
j_gene: TRBJ2-5

CDR3nt: TGTGCCAGCTCACCGACAGGGACCAATGAGCAGTTCTTC
CDR3aa: CASSPTGTNEQFF
abundance: few
v_gene: TRBV18
d_gene: TRBD1
j_gene: TRBJ2-1

CDR3nt: TGCGCCAGCAGCTTTGCGGGGGCTGACACTGAAGCTTTCTTT
CDR3aa: CASSFAGADTEAFF
abundance: .
v_gene: TRBV5-1
d_gene: .
j_gene: TRBJ1-1

CDR3nt: TGTGCCAGCAGTTTATGGTCTAGAGGTCTAGCGGGAGATCACAATGAGCAGTTCTTC
CDR3aa: CASSLWSRGLAGDHNEQFF
abundance: .
v_gene: TRBV28
d_gene: TRBD2
j_gene: TRBJ2-1

CDR3nt: TGTGCCTGGAGTAGGGGGAGAAGGGGCTACACCTTC
CDR3aa: CAWSRGRRGYTF
abundance: .
v_gene: TRBV30
d_gene: .
j_gene: TRBJ1-2

CDR3nt: TGTGCCTGGGATGACAGACGGCGCTATGGCTACACCTTC
CDR3aa: CAWDDRRRYGYTF
abundance: few
v_gene: TRBV30
d_gene: .
j_gene: TRBJ1-2

CDR3nt: TGTGCCATCAGCAGACAGGGGACTAATGGCTACACCTTC
CDR3aa: CAISRQGTNGYTF
abundance: once
v_gene: TRBV10-3
d_gene: TRBD1
j_gene: TRBJ1-2

CDR3nt: TGTGCCAGCAGCTGGGGGCGAGGGACGGAGAGAGGCGAGCAGTACTTC
CDR3aa: CASSWGRGTERGEQYF
abundance: .
v_gene: TRBV5-4
d_gene: .
j_gene: TRBJ2-7

CDR3nt: TGTGCCACTCGACTAGCGGACTCCTACGAGCAGTACTTC
CDR3aa: CATRLADSYEQYF
abundance: .
v_gene: TRBV6-5
d_gene: TRBD2
j_gene: TRBJ2-7

CDR3nt: TGTGCCAGCAGTCCATCGGACAGGGGACTTTACGAGCAGTACTTC
CDR3aa: CASSPSDRGLYEQYF
abundance: .
v_gene: TRBV27
d_gene: TRBD1
j_gene: TRBJ2-7

CDR3nt: TGTGCCAGTAGGACGGACAGGGCCAGCTATGGCTACACCTTC
CDR3aa: CASRTDRASYGYTF
abundance: .
v_gene: TRBV19
d_gene: TRBD1
j_gene: TRBJ1-2

CDR3nt: TGTGCCAGCAGTGTCGGTGATCCCTACGAGCAGTACTTC
CDR3aa: CASSVGDPYEQYF
abundance: .
v_gene: TRBV25-1
d_gene: .
j_gene: TRBJ2-7

CDR3nt: TGTGCCAGCGGAATTAGCGGGAGGGCCTGGGATACGCAGTATTTT
CDR3aa: CASGISGRAWDTQYF
abundance: .
v_gene: TRBV7-2
d_gene: TRBD2
j_gene: TRBJ2-3

CDR3nt: TGTGCCAGCAGTTCCCCCGGAGAGGCCCTGTCCTACGAGCAGTACTTC
CDR3aa: CASSSPGEALSYEQYF
abundance: .
v_gene: TRBV28
d_gene: .
j_gene: TRBJ2-7

CDR3nt: TGTGCCAGCAGCCCAGGGGATACCTACGAGCAGTACTTC
CDR3aa: CASSPGDTYEQYF
abundance: .
v_gene: TRBV28
d_gene: .
j_gene: TRBJ2-7

CDR3nt: TGTGCCAGTAGCGGGAGGGGAGAGACCCAGTACTTC
CDR3aa: CASSGRGETQYF
abundance: few
v_gene: TRBV28
d_gene: TRBD2
j_gene: TRBJ2-5

CDR3nt: TGTGCCAGCAGTCTTAACAGGGCAGGACACACTGAAGCTTTCTTT
CDR3aa: CASSLNRAGHTEAFF
abundance: .
v_gene: TRBV28
d_gene: .
j_gene: TRBJ1-1

CDR3nt: TGTGCCAGTAGGGGCCGGGACAGCCTCGGGGAGCTGTTTTTT
CDR3aa: CASRGRDSLGELFF
abundance: .
v_gene: TRBV19
d_gene: TRBD1
j_gene: TRBJ2-2

CDR3nt: TGTGCCAGCAGCGTAGGGACAAGCTCTGGAAACACCATATATTTT
CDR3aa: CASSVGTSSGNTIYF
abundance: .
v_gene: TRBV9
d_gene: .
j_gene: TRBJ1-3

CDR3nt: TGCAGGGGCACAGGGAACACTGAAGCTTTCTTT
CDR3aa: CRGTGNTEAFF
abundance: once
v_gene: TRBV20-1
d_gene: .
j_gene: TRBJ1-1

CDR3nt: TGTGCCAGCAGCCAAGATGGGGGCAGGGGGCTTAGCACAGATACGCAGTATTTT
CDR3aa: CASSQDGGRGLSTDTQYF
abundance: .
v_gene: TRBV4-2
d_gene: TRBD1
j_gene: TRBJ2-3

CDR3nt: TGTGCCTGGAGTGGCAGTATTTCCTACAATGAGCAGTTCTTC
CDR3aa: CAWSGSISYNEQFF
abundance: .
v_gene: TRBV30
d_gene: .
j_gene: TRBJ2-1

CDR3nt: TGTGCCAGCAGTAATTACGGGCAGGGAAGTAATGAGCAGTTCTTC
CDR3aa: CASSNYGQGSNEQFF
abundance: .
v_gene: TRBV9
d_gene: .
j_gene: TRBJ2-1

CDR3nt: TGTGCCAGCAGTGAAATCGGTGGCACTGAAGCTTTCTTT
CDR3aa: CASSEIGGTEAFF
abundance: once
v_gene: TRBV2
d_gene: .
j_gene: TRBJ1-1

CDR3nt: TGTGCCAGCAGCCGAGGGACTAGCGGGAATCGGGCCCAGTACTTC
CDR3aa: CASSRGTSGNRAQYF
abundance: .
v_gene: TRBV7-2
d_gene: TRBD2
j_gene: TRBJ2-7

CDR3nt: TGTGCCAGCTATCCCTCGCCGGGACTGAGAGAGACCCAGTACTTC
CDR3aa: CASYPSPGLRETQYF
abundance: .
v_gene: TRBV5-4
d_gene: .
j_gene: TRBJ2-5

CDR3nt: TGCGCCAGCAGCTTGACAGGGTCGAAGACCCAGTACTTC
CDR3aa: CASSLTGSKTQYF
abundance: .
v_gene: TRBV5-1
d_gene: .
j_gene: TRBJ2-5

CDR3nt: TGTGCCAGCAAAACTGCGGACAGGGGAAATGAAAAACTGTTTTTT
CDR3aa: CASKTADRGNEKLFF
abundance: .
v_gene: TRBV6-6
d_gene: TRBD1
j_gene: TRBJ1-4

CDR3nt: TGTGCCAGCAGCCCCACCGGAGGCTTGGGGAACACTGAAGCTTTCTTT
CDR3aa: CASSPTGGLGNTEAFF
abundance: .
v_gene: TRBV14
d_gene: .
j_gene: TRBJ1-1

CDR3nt: TGTGCCAGCAGCCGGGACTACTCTCGATCCACACCCACAGATACGCAGTATTTT
CDR3aa: CASSRDYSRSTPTDTQYF
abundance: .
v_gene: TRBV5-6
d_gene: TRBD2
j_gene: TRBJ2-3

CDR3nt: TGTGCCAGCCACTCATGGGGGACAGGGCCTGGCTACACCTTC
CDR3aa: CASHSWGTGPGYTF
abundance: .
v_gene: TRBV7-9
d_gene: TRBD1
j_gene: TRBJ1-2

CDR3nt: TGTGCCTGGAGTGTCTTGGAGACCCAGTACTTC
CDR3aa: CAWSVLETQYF
abundance: .
v_gene: TRBV30
d_gene: .
j_gene: TRBJ2-5

CDR3nt: TGCGCCAGCAGTGGAGGGGGACTAGCGTCCCGCGTGGAGACCCAGTACTTC
CDR3aa: CASSGGGLASRVETQYF
abundance: .
v_gene: TRBV10-2
d_gene: TRBD2
j_gene: TRBJ2-5

CDR3nt: TGTGCCAGCAGCCAAGATCGGTTTGAGGGAGCGGCCTACGAGCAGTACTTC
CDR3aa: CASSQDRFEGAAYEQYF
abundance: few
v_gene: TRBV4-2
d_gene: .
j_gene: TRBJ2-7

CDR3nt: TGCAGCGTTGAAGAGGGGAGGGGAGAGACCCAGTACTTC
CDR3aa: CSVEEGRGETQYF
abundance: once
v_gene: TRBV29-1
d_gene: TRBD2
j_gene: TRBJ2-5

CDR3nt: TGTGCCAGCAGCCTAGGGGGGACAGGGCAGTACACTGAAGCTTTCTTT
CDR3aa: CASSLGGTGQYTEAFF
abundance: .
v_gene: TRBV9
d_gene: TRBD1
j_gene: TRBJ1-1

CDR3nt: TGTGCCAGCAGCAACTCAGGACAGGAGTACACAGATACGCAGTATTTT
CDR3aa: CASSNSGQEYTDTQYF
abundance: .
v_gene: TRBV21-1
d_gene: .
j_gene: TRBJ2-3

CDR3nt: TGTGCCAGCAGTGATCCCGGGGGTGAGGAAAAACTGTTTTTT
CDR3aa: CASSDPGGEEKLFF
abundance: .
v_gene: TRBV25-1
d_gene: .
j_gene: TRBJ1-4

CDR3nt: TGCGCCAGCAGCTTGGAGCCAGGGGAATCCTACGAGCAGTACTTC
CDR3aa: CASSLEPGESYEQYF
abundance: .
v_gene: TRBV5-1
d_gene: .
j_gene: TRBJ2-7

CDR3nt: TGCGCCAGCAGCCAAGATCATCCGACGCGGAATTCACCCCTCCACTTT
CDR3aa: CASSQDHPTRNSPLHF
abundance: .
v_gene: TRBV4-3
d_gene: .
j_gene: TRBJ1-6

CDR3nt: TGTGCCAGCAGTACCATTATACTAGCGGGTACTGAGCAGTTCTTC
CDR3aa: CASSTIILAGTEQFF
abundance: once
v_gene: TRBV2
d_gene: TRBD2
j_gene: TRBJ2-1

CDR3nt: TGTGCCAGTAGTATAGTCGGTGGCAGGGGGCTAGGCGAGCAGTACTTC
CDR3aa: CASSIVGGRGLGEQYF
abundance: .
v_gene: TRBV19
d_gene: TRBD1
j_gene: TRBJ2-7

CDR3nt: TGTGCCAGCAAACCCTCCCAGGCCAGGGGCTACGAGCAGTACTTC
CDR3aa: CASKPSQARGYEQYF
abundance: .
v_gene: TRBV2
d_gene: .
j_gene: TRBJ2-7

CDR3nt: TGTGCCAGCAGCCGTTTTCTAGCGGGGTATTACAATGAGCAGTTCTTC
CDR3aa: CASSRFLAGYYNEQFF
abundance: .
v_gene: TRBV7-2
d_gene: TRBD2
j_gene: TRBJ2-1

CDR3nt: TGTGCCAGCAGTGCCCTTAGCGGGTCCTACAATGAGCAGTTCTTC
CDR3aa: CASSALSGSYNEQFF
abundance: .
v_gene: TRBV6-1
d_gene: TRBD2
j_gene: TRBJ2-1

CDR3nt: TGTGCCAGCAGCTTCGGTAGCGGGGCGCACGAGCAGTACTTC
CDR3aa: CASSFGSGAHEQYF
abundance: .
v_gene: TRBV11-1
d_gene: TRBD2
j_gene: TRBJ2-7

CDR3nt: TGCAGCGTCGGGGAGCCCACCGGGGAGCTGTTTTTT
CDR3aa: CSVGEPTGELFF
abundance: .
v_gene: TRBV29-1
d_gene: .
j_gene: TRBJ2-2

CDR3nt: TGCAGCGTTCGGTTGAGTGGTCATGAGCAGTTCTTC
CDR3aa: CSVRLSGHEQFF
abundance: once
v_gene: TRBV29-1
d_gene: .
j_gene: TRBJ2-1

CDR3nt: TGTGCCAGCAGCAAATCTGGAGGGAGCAATCAGCCCCAGCATTTT
CDR3aa: CASSKSGGSNQPQHF
abundance: .
v_gene: TRBV21-1
d_gene: .
j_gene: TRBJ1-5

CDR3nt: TGTGCTAGTGGTTTGGTACTTGGGCTTTACACCGGGGAGCTGTTTTTT
CDR3aa: CASGLVLGLYTGELFF
abundance: .
v_gene: TRBV12-5
d_gene: .
j_gene: TRBJ2-2

CDR3nt: TGTGCCAGCAGTCCACTAGCGGGCCCGTCCTACAATGAGCAGTTCTTC
CDR3aa: CASSPLAGPSYNEQFF
abundance: .
v_gene: TRBV2
d_gene: TRBD2
j_gene: TRBJ2-1

CDR3nt: TGTGCCAGCAGTTTAACTCAAACAGTCGGCTACACCTTC
CDR3aa: CASSLTQTVGYTF
abundance: .
v_gene: TRBV28
d_gene: .
j_gene: TRBJ1-2

CDR3nt: TGCGCCAGCAGCTTGCGGGGGGTTACGTACGAGCAGTACTTC
CDR3aa: CASSLRGVTYEQYF
abundance: .
v_gene: TRBV5-1
d_gene: TRBD2
j_gene: TRBJ2-7

CDR3nt: TGTGCCAGCAGTTTCTCGGGGGGGAACAATCAGCCCCAGCATTTT
CDR3aa: CASSFSGGNNQPQHF
abundance: .
v_gene: TRBV27
d_gene: .
j_gene: TRBJ1-5

CDR3nt: TGTGCCAGCAGCTTCGGGTCGGCAGTTAATCAGCCCCAGCATTTT
CDR3aa: CASSFGSAVNQPQHF
abundance: .
v_gene: TRBV7-9
d_gene: .
j_gene: TRBJ1-5